This passage covers 20 T cell receptor beta chains from one sample sequenced in a study of T cells after yellow fever vaccination. TCRdb reprocessed the 5' RACE reads via MiXCR and lists one record per CDR3 protein. The sample records 350,000 or so distinct CDR3 sequences, 8% to 9.5% being singletons. The sample here was PBMCs, taken about 49 days after the first yellow fever vaccination. These receptors were taken from a man between 18 and 29 years old who received the YFV17D yellow fever vaccine.

This clonotype was counted a few times. The chain combines TRBV3-1 with TRBJ1-1, with 8 bases identical to TRBD1. The CDR3 runs to 14 residues. Germline trimming cut 2 bases from V and 5 bases from J; bases unmatched to any gene: 4. Per the germline V gene, CDR1 is LGHDT and CDR2 is YNNKEL (reference sequence). CDR3 residues: CASSQQGAGTEAFF. DNA of the CDR3: TGTGCCAGCAGCCAACAGGGGGCAGGTACTGAAGCTTTCTTT.

This clonotype was recorded at least ten times. This sequence joins TRBV4-3 and TRBJ2-7; D perhaps matches TRBD1 (5 bases). With 4 bases removed from V and 2 bases from J, the gap between germline ends came to 9 bases. The length of the CDR3 is 13 residues. Looked up from germline, CDR1 is LGHNA and CDR2 is YSLEER. This CDR3 is CASSPSQAYEQYF. As DNA, the CDR3 is TGCGCCAGCAGCCCCTCACAGGCCTACGAGCAGTACTTC.

The chain joins TRBV4-1 to TRBJ1-1; D unresolved. The CDR3 extends over 17 amino acids. The ends were cut back, 0 bases at V and 6 bases at J, with 20 bases in the middle. Germline V gives CDR1 MGHRA, CDR2 YSYEKL. The CDR3 sequence is CASSQDSIRRSDPEAFF. For the CDR3, the DNA is TGCGCCAGCAGCCAAGATTCGATTCGGAGGTCGGACCCTGAAGCTTTCTTT.

The gene calls are TRBV4-2 and TRBJ1-5; D gene unclear. Germline values: CDR1 LGHNA, CDR2 YNFKEQ. The CDR3 runs to 16 residues. The V end was cut by 1 base, the J end by 8 bases, with 18 bases between. CDR3 coding DNA: TGTGCCAGCAGCCAAGTCCGGCCGGGGATGCGGGAGCCCCAGCATTTT. Its protein is CASSQVRPGMREPQHF.

The chain employs TRBV4-1 and TRBJ1-5; tentatively, D is TRBD1 (5 bases). The V end lost 3 bases, the J end lost 8 bases, and 11 bases lay between the germline ends. The CDR3 runs 13 residues. Germline V gene lookup returns CDR1 MGHRA and CDR2 YSYEKL. CDR3 in amino acids: CASSQGLGEPQHF. The DNA of the CDR3 is TGCGCCAGCAGCCAGGGCTTGGGGGAGCCCCAGCATTTT.

This clonotype was detected a few times. The chain employs TRBV5-6 and TRBJ2-7; D is perhaps TRBD2 (5 bases). Germline V gives CDR1 SGHDT, CDR2 YYEEEE. CDR3 size: 14 residues. Trimming took off 2 bases at V and 2 bases at J, with 11 bases between the two ends. The CDR3 is CASSLTGSPYEQYV. The CDR3 nucleotides are TGTGCCAGCAGCTTAACGGGGTCGCCCTACGAGCAGTACGTC.

The chain joins TRBV27 to TRBJ1-5; unclear D gene. V was pared by 3 bases and J by 4 bases, with 10 bases between. CDR3 length: 14 residues. Germline values: CDR1 MNHEY, CDR2 SMNVEV (reference sequence). DNA of the CDR3: TGTGCCAGCAGTTTGGTGGGAACGAATCAGCCCCAGCATTTT. This gives the protein CASSLVGTNQPQHF.

There are a few counts of this clonotype. The chain is built from TRBV3-1 and TRBJ1-1; D ambiguous. The CDR3 is 14 residues long. With 3 bases removed from V and 2 bases from J, the gap between germline ends came to 10 bases. Per germline, CDR1 LGHDT and CDR2 YNNKEL (reference sequence). The CDR3 nucleotides read TGTGCCAGCAGCCAGTTCGCGGGTAACACTGAAGCTTTCTTT. Protein product: CASSQFAGNTEAFF.

This clonotype was seen more than once but under ten times. V is TRBV7-2 and J is TRBJ2-3; 15 positions agree with TRBD2. J gave up 5 bases and V 4 bases, and 4 bases lay outside the gene matches. Germline V CDR1 and CDR2: SGHTA, FQGNSA. The CDR3 extends over 16 amino acids. The CDR3 DNA reads as TGTGCCAGCAGCTCCCGGACTAGCGGGGGGGTAGATACGCAGTATTTT. It codes for CASSSRTSGGVDTQYF.

This clonotype appeared a few times. V and J are TRBV18 and TRBJ1-6; D remains unclear. V was cut by 3 bases and J by 8 bases, with 11 bases left in between. The CDR3 runs to 14 residues. The germline gives CDR1 KGHSH, CDR2 LQKENI. The CDR3 region has the DNA TGTGCCAGCTCACCGAGGAACCTGGATTCACCCCTCCACTTT. This translates into CASSPRNLDSPLHF. Variable domain in full (rest from reference TRBV18 and TRBJ1-6): NAGVMQNPRHLVRRRGQEARLRCSPMKGHSHVYWYRQLPEEGLKFMVYLQKENIIDESGMPKERFSAEFPKEGPSILRIQQVVRGDSAAYFCASSPRNLDSPLHFGNGTRLTVT.

This clonotype was found a few times. The V and J genes are TRBV19 and TRBJ2-5; tentatively, D is TRBD1 (6 bases). V lost 5 bases to trimming and J lost 10 bases, with 20 bases between them. Germline assignment: CDR1 LNHDA and CDR2 SQIVND (reference sequence). The CDR3 spans 14 residues. For the CDR3, the DNA is TGTGCCAGTAGTCCCTTGGGGGCCCTGAGAGACCAGTACTTC. As protein: CASSPLGALRDQYF. The full variable domain, with the rest looked up from reference TRBV19 and TRBJ2-5, is DGGITQSPKYLFRKEGQNVTLSCEQNLNHDAMYWYRQDPGQGLRLIYYSQIVNDFQKGDIAEGYSVSREKKESFPLTVTSAQKNPTAFYLCASSPLGALRDQYFGPGTRLLVL.

CDR3 amino acids: CASSRDTNSGANVLTF. The CDR3 DNA sequence: TGTGCCAGCAGTCGGGACACCAACTCTGGGGCCAACGTCCTGACTTTC. The chain links TRBV12-3 or TRBV12-4 to TRBJ2-6; TRBD1 is a possible D gene (6 bases). This CDR3 contains 16 residues. V lost 5 bases, J lost 0 bases, and 11 bases lay in between.

The chain recombines TRBV4-1 with TRBJ2-6; 7 bases line up with TRBD2. Per germline, CDR1 MGHRA and CDR2 YSYEKL. V shed 3 bases, J shed 4 bases, and the junction held 15 bases outside the gene matches. The CDR3 has 19 residues. The CDR3 here is CASSHTPGLPSWGANVLTF. Written as DNA, the CDR3 is TGCGCCAGCAGCCATACTCCGGGACTACCCTCTTGGGGGGCCAACGTCCTGACTTTC.

This clonotype has only a few counts. The CDR3 coding sequence is TGTGCCAGCAGCTTAGAGACTCCCGTCTTAGCCAAAAACATTCAGTACTTC. Encoded protein: CASSLETPVLAKNIQYF. This chain uses TRBV11-2 with TRBJ2-4; D is ambiguous. The germline V gene encodes CDR1 SGHAT and CDR2 FQNNGV. V gave up 0 bases and J gave up 0 bases, with 12 bases separating them. CDR3 length: 17 residues.

This clonotype was seen ten or more times. This chain joins TRBV7-8 and TRBJ2-3; D is perhaps TRBD2 (5 bases). CDR1 and CDR2 (germline): SGHVS, FQNEAQ. The CDR3 has 13 residues. Trimming stripped 2 bases from V and 6 bases from J, with 9 bases between. CDR3: CASSLLASDTQYF. CDR3 DNA: TGTGCCAGCAGCTTACTAGCATCGGATACGCAGTATTTT.

This clonotype came up a few times. CDR3 nucleotides: TGTGCCAGCAGCCCACAACTATCCGCTGCTTCGAAAGAGCAGTACTTC. Its translation is CASSPQLSAASKEQYF. The chain couples TRBV3-1 to TRBJ2-7; unclear D gene. Deletions cut 4 bases from V and 7 bases from J, with 23 bases between. The length of the CDR3 is 16 residues. Germline lookup yields CDR1 LGHDT and CDR2 YNNKEL (reference sequence).

Only a few counts were recorded for this clonotype. The rearrangement uses TRBV2 and TRBJ2-5, with 8 bases matching TRBD2. CDR1 SNHLY and CDR2 FYNNEI come from the germline V gene. J gave up 4 bases and V 8 bases, and 12 bases lay outside the gene matches. The CDR3 length is 15 residues. The CDR3 loop reads CASGRPSGGRETQYF. DNA of the CDR3: TGTGCCAGCGGTCGTCCCAGCGGGGGCAGAGAGACCCAGTACTTC.

In this sample, this clonotype turned up a few times. This chain joins TRBV5-1 and TRBJ1-6, with D hard to call. V was shortened by 4 bases and J by 9 bases, with 11 bases between the two germline ends. The CDR3 has 13 amino acids. Germline V gene data show CDR1 as SGHRS and CDR2 as YFSETQ. Here the CDR3 DNA reads TGCGCCAGCAGCGCTGCGGAATCTTCACCCCTCCACTTT. It translates to CASSAAESSPLHF.

This clonotype has more than one count but fewer than ten. The chain is built from TRBV7-8 and TRBJ2-7; 8 bases match TRBD2. From germline, CDR1 is SGHVS and CDR2 FQNEAQ. The junction had 1 base not matched to a gene; V was cut back by 3 bases and J by 3 bases. The CDR3 loop spans 13 amino acids. CDR3 DNA sequence: TGTGCCAGCAGCTTCGGGGGGGACTACGAGCAGTACGTC. This gives the protein CASSFGGDYEQYV.

This clonotype occurred a few times. The chain has TRBV7-2 and TRBJ1-5, with no clear D. V dropped 0 bases and J dropped 3 bases, with 6 bases sitting between them. Germline CDR1 reads SGHTA; CDR2 reads FQGNSA. The CDR3 is 14 residues long. The DNA of the CDR3 is TGTGCCAGCAGCTTAGCGGTCAACAATCAGCCCCAGCATTTT. This encodes CASSLAVNNQPQHF.